The clone carrying this TCR beta chain was counted once. Its specificity is not known. These data originate in a study of high-grade serous ovarian cancer treatment subgroups. Looking at the study overall: Each sample yielded on average around 7,500 unique TCR beta rearrangements from 13,000 or so reads.

The study's findings and limits: The analyses considered CDR3 and ignored CDR1 and CDR2. Same-patient tumor repertoires overlapped at roughly 0.1 to 0.79; different patients barely overlapped. Spatial context was lost because tumors were sequenced in bulk.

Tumor samples were obtained before definitive surgery or chemotherapy. Generated by immunoSEQ multiplex PCR, the TCRdb table keeps only in-frame clones and is missing some. The data contain some 3,200 clones, roughly three quarters of them singletons. The sequence came from a human donor with high-grade serous ovarian cancer. The sample was tumor tissue.

CDR3 amino acids: CASSLVGTEAFF. For the CDR3, the DNA is TGTGCCAGCAGCTTAGTAGGTACTGAAGCTTTCTTT. This rearrangement joins TRBV11-2 to TRBJ1-1; D remains ambiguous. Trimming removed 1 base at V and 5 bases at J, with 5 bases between. CDR3 length equals 12 residues. Germline CDR1 and CDR2: SGHAT and FQNNGV.